Listed below are T cell receptor beta chains from one sample, sequenced in a study of blood T cells in healthy people across ages. In TCRdb, the 5' RACE reads were re-called with MiXCR into one record per CDR3 protein. The sample holds around 790,000 distinct CDR3 sequences; approximately 44% are singletons and the top ten take nearly 20%. The sample consisted of blood. All receptors come from a man between 60 and 75 years old in good health. CDR3s include the opening cysteine and the closing phenylalanine or tryptophan. D genes are given only for firm matches. A row's size may be missing; if present it is once, few, many or a size class.

D: .
J: TRBJ2-1
size: few
V: TRBV7-9
CDR3: CASSVGALLNEQFF
DNA: TGTGCCAGCAGCGTCGGCGCCCTCCTAAATGAGCAGTTCTTC

D: .
J: TRBJ2-7
size: .
V: TRBV10-3
CDR3: CAIGAGAYNEQYF
DNA: TGTGCCATAGGCGCCGGAGCCTACAATGAGCAGTACTTC

D: TRBD2
J: TRBJ2-7
size: .
V: TRBV24-1
CDR3: CATSAQPVLAGGLNEQYF
DNA: TGTGCCACCAGTGCCCAACCCGTACTAGCGGGGGGCCTGAATGAGCAGTACTTC

D: .
J: TRBJ1-2
size: few
V: TRBV20-1
CDR3: CSADRLVYGYTF
DNA: TGCAGTGCTGACAGACTCGTCTATGGCTACACCTTC

D: .
J: TRBJ2-7
size: many
V: TRBV20-1
CDR3: CSARAIAQYEQYF
DNA: TGCAGTGCTAGAGCCATAGCTCAATACGAGCAGTACTTC

D: .
J: TRBJ1-5
size: .
V: TRBV7-2
CDR3: CASSLGGLGSNQPQHF
DNA: TGTGCCAGCAGCTTAGGGGGGCTGGGAAGCAATCAGCCCCAGCATTTT

D: .
J: TRBJ1-1
size: .
V: TRBV7-9
CDR3: CASSVTSQGEAFF
DNA: TGTGCCAGCAGCGTAACTAGCCAGGGTGAAGCTTTCTTT

D: TRBD1
J: TRBJ1-2
size: once
V: TRBV20-1
CDR3: CSARRDRGYGYTF
DNA: TGCAGTGCTAGAAGGGACAGGGGCTATGGCTACACCTTC

D: TRBD1
J: TRBJ1-2
size: .
V: TRBV4-3
CDR3: CASSQVSKTGQINGYTF
DNA: TGCGCCAGCAGCCAAGTGAGTAAGACGGGACAGATAAATGGCTACACCTTC

D: .
J: TRBJ2-3
size: .
V: TRBV29-1
CDR3: CSVERGESTDTQYF
DNA: TGCAGCGTTGAAAGAGGGGAGAGCACAGATACGCAGTATTTT

D: .
J: TRBJ1-2
size: .
V: TRBV15
CDR3: CATSRDKTGHGYTF
DNA: TGTGCCACCAGCAGAGATAAAACAGGGCATGGCTACACCTTC

D: TRBD2
J: TRBJ2-1
size: .
V: TRBV7-2
CDR3: CASSLWTSGGAREQFF
DNA: TGTGCCAGCAGCTTATGGACTAGCGGGGGGGCCCGTGAGCAGTTCTTC

D: TRBD1
J: TRBJ1-4
size: .
V: TRBV4-3
CDR3: CASSQDPPTTGWGEKLFF
DNA: TGCGCCAGCAGCCAAGATCCCCCAACGACAGGGTGGGGAGAAAAACTGTTTTTT

D: TRBD1
J: TRBJ2-4
size: few
V: TRBV6-5
CDR3: CASRRPGTGPGNIQYF
DNA: TGTGCCAGCAGGCGTCCCGGGACAGGGCCAGGAAACATTCAGTACTTC

D: TRBD2
J: TRBJ2-3
size: .
V: TRBV18
CDR3: CASSLGSSGGFPDTQYF
DNA: TGTGCCAGCTCACTTGGATCTAGCGGGGGTTTTCCAGATACGCAGTATTTT

D: .
J: TRBJ1-2
size: .
V: TRBV20-1
CDR3: CSAREPGTYGYTF
DNA: TGCAGTGCTAGAGAACCCGGGACCTATGGCTACACCTTC

D: TRBD1
J: TRBJ2-7
size: .
V: TRBV12-3/TRBV12-4
CDR3: CASSLGPGQGWNEQYF
DNA: TGTGCCAGCAGTTTGGGACCGGGACAGGGTTGGAACGAGCAGTACTTC

D: .
J: TRBJ2-5
size: few
V: TRBV13
CDR3: CASSPRSQETQYF
DNA: TGTGCCAGCAGCCCTCGATCCCAAGAGACCCAGTACTTC

D: .
J: TRBJ1-2
size: many
V: TRBV29-1
CDR3: CSVRDPDLANYGYTF
DNA: TGCAGCGTCCGGGACCCCGATTTAGCTAACTATGGCTACACCTTC

D: .
J: TRBJ1-2
size: few
V: TRBV4-3
CDR3: CASSQEQGIGGYTF
DNA: TGCGCCAGCAGCCAAGAGCAGGGTATAGGTGGCTACACCTTC

D: TRBD2
J: TRBJ2-1
size: few
V: TRBV5-1
CDR3: CASRGLAYNEQFF
DNA: TGCGCCAGCAGGGGACTAGCGTACAATGAGCAGTTCTTC

D: .
J: TRBJ1-1
size: .
V: TRBV6-2/TRBV6-3
CDR3: CASNSPGHKAFF
DNA: TGTGCCAGCAATTCCCCGGGACACAAAGCTTTCTTT

D: .
J: TRBJ2-3
size: many
V: TRBV19
CDR3: CASSIELRTDTQYF
DNA: TGTGCCAGTAGTATAGAACTTAGGACGGATACGCAGTATTTT

D: TRBD2
J: TRBJ2-5
size: .
V: TRBV7-2
CDR3: CASSPAFGGLETQYF
DNA: TGTGCCAGCAGCCCGGCGTTCGGGGGGTTAGAGACCCAGTACTTC

D: .
J: TRBJ2-5
size: .
V: TRBV28
CDR3: CASSPPGDCAQYF
DNA: TGTGCCAGCAGTCCTCCCGGGGACTGTGCCCAGTACTTC

D: .
J: TRBJ1-5
size: few
V: TRBV20-1
CDR3: CSAQGDYSQPQHF
DNA: TGCAGTGCTCAAGGGGACTACAGTCAGCCCCAGCATTTT

D: .
J: TRBJ1-2
size: .
V: TRBV15
CDR3: CATSRPQGGALTGYTF
DNA: TGTGCCACCAGCAGACCGCAAGGCGGGGCGCTGACTGGCTACACCTTC

D: .
J: TRBJ2-3
size: .
V: TRBV6-2/TRBV6-3
CDR3: CASSYSGPFVDTQYF
DNA: TGTGCCAGCAGTTACTCGGGACCCTTTGTAGACACGCAGTATTTT

D: TRBD1
J: TRBJ2-5
size: .
V: TRBV7-2
CDR3: CASNNEGAKETQYF
DNA: TGTGCCAGCAATAACGAGGGGGCGAAAGAGACCCAGTACTTC

D: TRBD2
J: TRBJ2-5
size: few
V: TRBV12-3/TRBV12-4
CDR3: CASALAGGQTQYF
DNA: TGTGCCAGCGCCCTAGCGGGGGGACAGACCCAGTACTTC

D: .
J: TRBJ1-1
size: .
V: TRBV20-1
CDR3: CSAKTGDTEAFF
DNA: TGCAGTGCGAAGACAGGCGACACTGAAGCTTTCTTT

D: TRBD2
J: TRBJ2-5
size: .
V: TRBV29-1
CDR3: CSVVTSGGAQETQYF
DNA: TGCAGCGTAGTAACTAGCGGGGGGGCCCAAGAGACCCAGTACTTC

D: TRBD2
J: TRBJ2-1
size: .
V: TRBV20-1
CDR3: CSASTAGGLTNEQFF
DNA: TGCAGTGCTTCCACCGCGGGGGGGCTCACCAATGAGCAGTTCTTC

D: TRBD2
J: TRBJ2-5
size: few
V: TRBV11-3
CDR3: CASSLGLAIRETQYF
DNA: TGTGCCAGCAGCTTAGGACTAGCGATCCGAGAGACCCAGTACTTC

D: .
J: TRBJ2-5
size: .
V: TRBV15
CDR3: CATSRPTTKETQYF
DNA: TGTGCCACCAGCAGACCCACCACGAAAGAGACCCAGTACTTC

D: .
J: TRBJ2-7
size: few
V: TRBV12-3/TRBV12-4
CDR3: CASSLAQPGAKQYF
DNA: TGTGCCAGCAGTTTAGCGCAGCCGGGGGCTAAGCAGTACTTC

D: .
J: TRBJ2-3
size: .
V: TRBV27
CDR3: CASSPWRGGRDTQYF
DNA: TGTGCCAGCAGCCCTTGGCGGGGAGGTCGGGATACGCAGTATTTT

D: .
J: TRBJ2-4
size: few
V: TRBV12-3/TRBV12-4
CDR3: CASSSGELAKNIQYF
DNA: TGTGCCAGCAGTTCGGGGGAACTAGCCAAAAACATTCAGTACTTC

D: .
J: TRBJ1-6
size: .
V: TRBV5-1
CDR3: CASSDRGGVNGSPLHF
DNA: TGCGCCAGCAGCGACAGAGGGGGGGTGAATGGTTCACCCCTCCACTTT

D: .
J: TRBJ2-7
size: .
V: TRBV20-1
CDR3: CSATPGFEQYF
DNA: TGCAGTGCTACCCCAGGGTTCGAGCAGTACTTC

D: .
J: TRBJ1-3
size: .
V: TRBV4-3
CDR3: CASSQDWGSGNTIYF
DNA: TGCGCCAGCAGCCAAGATTGGGGGTCCGGAAACACCATATATTTT

D: TRBD2
J: TRBJ2-1
size: few
V: TRBV5-1
CDR3: CASASGGAGDEQFF
DNA: TGCGCCAGCGCTTCCGGGGGGGCCGGAGATGAGCAGTTCTTC

D: TRBD1
J: TRBJ2-1
size: few
V: TRBV5-1
CDR3: CASRAPGTEYNEQFF
DNA: TGCGCCAGCAGAGCCCCCGGGACAGAATACAATGAGCAGTTCTTC

D: TRBD2
J: TRBJ2-3
size: .
V: TRBV5-5
CDR3: CASSKRGDSDTQYF
DNA: TGTGCCAGCAGCAAACGGGGGGACTCCGATACGCAGTATTTT

D: TRBD2
J: TRBJ2-1
size: few
V: TRBV11-2
CDR3: CASSLGVAGGPGEQFF
DNA: TGTGCCAGCAGCTTAGGAGTTGCGGGGGGGCCTGGGGAGCAGTTCTTC

D: TRBD1
J: TRBJ2-1
size: few
V: TRBV7-2
CDR3: CASSPWPPGTVANEQFF
DNA: TGTGCCAGCAGCCCTTGGCCCCCCGGGACAGTTGCTAATGAGCAGTTCTTC

D: .
J: TRBJ2-1
size: .
V: TRBV6-6
CDR3: CAPSNEQFF
DNA: TGTGCCCCCTCTAATGAGCAGTTCTTC

D: .
J: TRBJ1-4
size: once
V: TRBV20-1
CDR3: CSASRDGTNEKLFF
DNA: TGCAGTGCTAGCAGGGATGGGACTAATGAAAAACTGTTTTTT

D: .
J: TRBJ2-7
size: few
V: TRBV3-1
CDR3: CASSQGRVSNEQYF
DNA: TGTGCCAGCAGCCAAGGCAGGGTATCTAACGAGCAGTACTTC